This T cell receptor beta chain was identified in a study of T cells expressing NK-cell markers. This CDR3 is built from 11 residues. Per germline, CDR1 DFQATT and CDR2 SNEGSKA (reference sequence). A 5'RACE template switching approach incorporating UMIs was used to make TCR beta cDNA. TCRdb reprocessed the 5' RACE reads and keeps a single row for each CDR3 protein, giving no DNA. The sample has roughly 350,000 distinct CDR3 sequences. The receptor's source is a man between 18 and 69 years old in good health. The chain couples TRBV20-1 to TRBJ2-7; TCRdb indicates TRBD2, and absent DNA this call remains unverified. The sequencing sample was made of blood T cells: a sorted CD56 or NKG2C T cell subset, CD4+ or CD8+ T cells, or bulk PBMC T cells (not recorded which). CDR3 residues: CSASDYLRQYF.